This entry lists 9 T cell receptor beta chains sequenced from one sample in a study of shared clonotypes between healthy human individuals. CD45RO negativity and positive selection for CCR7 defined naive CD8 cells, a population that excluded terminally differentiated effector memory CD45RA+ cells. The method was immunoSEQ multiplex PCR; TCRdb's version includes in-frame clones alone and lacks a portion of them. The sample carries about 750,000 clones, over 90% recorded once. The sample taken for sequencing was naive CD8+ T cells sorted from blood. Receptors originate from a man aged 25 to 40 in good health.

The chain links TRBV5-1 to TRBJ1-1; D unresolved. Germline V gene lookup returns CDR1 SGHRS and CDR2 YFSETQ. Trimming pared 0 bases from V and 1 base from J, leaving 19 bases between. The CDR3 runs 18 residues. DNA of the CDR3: TGCGCCAGCAGCTTGGGAGACCGGGAAATCAAAGGGAACACTGAAGCTTTCTTT. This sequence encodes CASSLGDREIKGNTEAFF.

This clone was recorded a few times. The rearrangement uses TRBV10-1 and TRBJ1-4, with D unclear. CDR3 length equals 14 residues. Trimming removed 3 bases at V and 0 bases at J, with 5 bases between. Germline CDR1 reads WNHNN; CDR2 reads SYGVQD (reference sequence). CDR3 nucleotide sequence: TGCGCCAGCAGTGACGGGGCAACTAATGAAAAACTGTTTTTT. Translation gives CASSDGATNEKLFF.

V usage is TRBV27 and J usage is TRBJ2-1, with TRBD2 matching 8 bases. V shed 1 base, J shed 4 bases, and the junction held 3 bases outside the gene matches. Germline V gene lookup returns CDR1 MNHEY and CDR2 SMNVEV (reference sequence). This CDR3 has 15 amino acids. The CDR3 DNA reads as TGTGCCAGCAGTTTATGGTCTAGCGGGTACAATGAGCAGTTCTTC. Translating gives CASSLWSSGYNEQFF.

The CDR3 region has the DNA TGTGCCTGGAGTAAGCTAGCGGAGGGCTACAATGAGCAGTTCTTC. It is translated as CAWSKLAEGYNEQFF. The chain has TRBV30 and TRBJ2-1, with TRBD2 identical over 7 bases. The length of the CDR3 is 15 residues. Germline V gene sequence: CDR1 GTSNPN, CDR2 SVGIG (reference sequence). Trimming removed 2 bases from V and 3 bases from J; junction bases left unmatched: 7.

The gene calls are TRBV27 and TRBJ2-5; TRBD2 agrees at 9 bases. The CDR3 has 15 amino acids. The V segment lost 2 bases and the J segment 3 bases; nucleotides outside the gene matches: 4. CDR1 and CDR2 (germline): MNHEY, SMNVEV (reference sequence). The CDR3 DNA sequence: TGTGCCAGCAGTTTAGGCGGGAGGGGGAAAGAGACCCAGTACTTC. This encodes CASSLGGRGKETQYF.

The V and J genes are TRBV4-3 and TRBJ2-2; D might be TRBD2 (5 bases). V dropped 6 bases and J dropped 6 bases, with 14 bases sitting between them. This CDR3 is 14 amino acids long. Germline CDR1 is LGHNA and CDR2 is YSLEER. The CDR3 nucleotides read TGCGCCAGCAGACCATCTAGCCCTCCCGGGGAGCTGTTTTTT. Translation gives CASRPSSPPGELFF.

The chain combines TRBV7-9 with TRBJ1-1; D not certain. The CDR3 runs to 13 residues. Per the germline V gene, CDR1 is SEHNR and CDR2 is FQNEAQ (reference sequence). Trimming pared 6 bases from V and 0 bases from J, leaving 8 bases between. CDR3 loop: CASSWELNTEAFF. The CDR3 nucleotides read TGTGCCAGCAGTTGGGAATTGAACACTGAAGCTTTCTTT.

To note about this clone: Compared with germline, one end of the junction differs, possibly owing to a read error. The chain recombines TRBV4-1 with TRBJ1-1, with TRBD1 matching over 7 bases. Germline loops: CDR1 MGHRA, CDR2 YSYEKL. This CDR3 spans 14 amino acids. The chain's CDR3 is CVSSQDRAFDEAFF. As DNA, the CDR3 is TGCGTCAGCAGCCAAGACAGGGCCTTTGATGAAGCTTTCTTT.

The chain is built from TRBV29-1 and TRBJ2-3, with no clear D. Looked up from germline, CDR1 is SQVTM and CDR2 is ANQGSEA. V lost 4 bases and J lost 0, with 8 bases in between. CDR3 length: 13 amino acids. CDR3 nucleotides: TGCAGCGTTGTGCTCCGGAGCACAGATACGCAGTATTTT. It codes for CSVVLRSTDTQYF.